This T cell receptor (beta chain) was captured by sequencing in a study of CD8+ T cells in alopecia areata. Study results and caveats: TCRs were shared less clearly across patients than in mice, possibly for HLA-related reasons. Scalp samples also yield sequences from resident alphabeta T cells of normal skin. Greater clonality was observed in lesional scalp samples, especially alopecia totalis/universalis, versus normal scalp.

Roughly five patients had their CD4+ cells sorted into CD25+CD127- cells. PBMCs served as the source from which CD4+ and CD8+ T cells were sorted. cDNA serving as the sequencing template came from extracted, reverse transcribed RNA. The repertoire was sequenced with immunoSEQ multiplex PCR; TCRdb's copy has only in-frame clones and lacks some. Altogether about 20,000 clones are present, approximately 59% being singletons, with the ten largest covering 3.5% to 5.5%. The germline V and J ends were trimmed by 3 bases and 2 bases, with 11 bases remaining between them. The CDR3 consists of 15 residues. Looked up from germline, CDR1 is SGHAT and CDR2 is FQNNGV. With regard to this clone: Its antigen is unknown.

This sequence was found in a human donor with alopecia areata. Input material: CD4+ Tregs sorted from blood. This sequence joins TRBV11-2 and TRBJ2-1; D gene uncertain. This chain's CDR3 is CASSLSDGTYNEQFF. The CDR3 DNA sequence: TGTGCCAGCAGCTTGTCTGACGGCACCTACAATGAGCAGTTCTTC.